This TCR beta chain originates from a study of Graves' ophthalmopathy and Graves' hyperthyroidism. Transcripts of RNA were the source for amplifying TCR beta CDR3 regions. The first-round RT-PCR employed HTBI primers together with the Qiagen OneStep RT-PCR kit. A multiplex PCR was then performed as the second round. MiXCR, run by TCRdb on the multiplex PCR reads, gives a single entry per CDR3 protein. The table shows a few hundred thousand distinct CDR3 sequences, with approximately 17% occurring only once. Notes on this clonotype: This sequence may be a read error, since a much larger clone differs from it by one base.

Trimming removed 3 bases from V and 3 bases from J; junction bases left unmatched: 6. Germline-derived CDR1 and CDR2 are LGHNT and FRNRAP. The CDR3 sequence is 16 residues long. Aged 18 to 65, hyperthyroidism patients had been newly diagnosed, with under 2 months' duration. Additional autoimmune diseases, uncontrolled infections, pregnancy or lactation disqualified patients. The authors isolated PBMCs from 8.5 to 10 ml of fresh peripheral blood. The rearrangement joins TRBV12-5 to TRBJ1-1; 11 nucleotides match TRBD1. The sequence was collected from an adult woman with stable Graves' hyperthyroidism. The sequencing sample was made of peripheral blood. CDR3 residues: CASGLWTGGLDTEAFF. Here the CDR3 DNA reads TGTGCTAGTGGTTTATGGACAGGGGGCTTGGACACTGAAGCTTTCTTT. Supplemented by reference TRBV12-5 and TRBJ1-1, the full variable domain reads DARVTQTPRHKVTEMGQEVTMRCQPILGHNTVFWYRQTMMQGLELLAYFRNRAPLDDSGMPKDRFSAEMPDATLATLKIQPSEPRDSAVYFCASGLWTGGLDTEAFFGQGTRLTVV.